The entry that follows covers one T cell receptor beta chain sequence. This CDR3 is built from 17 residues. V lost 7 bases and J lost 3, with 19 bases in between. CDR1 LGHNT and CDR2 FRNRAP come from the germline V gene. The entry originates in a study of CD8 T cells in Susac syndrome. The sequenced target, TCR beta, came from blood CD8+ and CD4+ T cells. FACS was used to enrich TEMRA cells, whereas the CD8+ and CD4+ T cells were obtained by negative isolation. RNA was extracted with the RNeasy kit, and a quantity of roughly 0.5 to 1 ug was reverse transcribed using random hexamers. TCRdb passed the immunoSEQ multiplex PCR reads through MiXCR, listing each CDR3 protein once. The sample contains some 300,000 distinct CDR3 sequences, about nine tenths of which appear only once.

The sequenced sample consisted of CD8+ T cells from PBMCs. This chain connects TRBV12-5 to TRBJ2-6; D assignment may be TRBD1 or TRBD2 (5 bases each). This TCR was sampled from a human donor with multiple sclerosis. The DNA of the CDR3 is TGTGCTAGTGCCCCGGGACGGGAACGCGGTGGGGCCAACGTCCTGACTTTC. Residues: CASAPGRERGGANVLTF. The full variable domain, with the rest looked up from reference TRBV12-5 and TRBJ2-6, is DARVTQTPRHKVTEMGQEVTMRCQPILGHNTVFWYRQTMMQGLELLAYFRNRAPLDDSGMPKDRFSAEMPDATLATLKIQPSEPRDSAVYFCASAPGRERGGANVLTFGAGSRLTVL.